Listed here are 19 T cell receptor beta chains from one sample, sequenced in a study of OX40 agonist ivuxolimab in advanced cancers. The library was produced with the immunoSEQ multiplex PCR assay. As stored in TCRdb, this immuneACCESS dataset retains in-frame rearrangements with V and J assigned. A fraction of the clones does not appear; measured against another copy, unresolved V genes explain less than half of the discrepancy, and the remainder lacks a known reason. The sample includes 53,000 or so clones, with about 81% observed a single time. About 12% of the sample rests with the top ten. Sequences were derived from CD4+ or CD8+ T cells sorted from blood, sampled in a trial of the OX40 agonist ivuxolimab. The receptor set was obtained from an adult with an advanced solid tumor such as melanoma, head and neck, liver or kidney cancer.

This sequence joins TRBV18 and TRBJ2-1, with 7 positions matching TRBD2. Trimming took 0 bases from V and 7 from J; bases not matched to a gene: 6. Germline V lookup: CDR1 KGHSH, CDR2 LQKENI. The CDR3 runs to 15 residues. CDR3 DNA: TGTGCCAGCTCACCACCGGCGGGAGAACGAAATGAGCAGTTCTTC. Its protein product is CASSPPAGERNEQFF.

The chain joins TRBV12-5 to TRBJ2-7; TRBD2 matches 13 bases. Germline lookup yields CDR1 LGHNT and CDR2 FRNRAP. V shed 5 bases and J 5 bases; nucleotides not matched to a gene: 9. This CDR3 is built from 16 residues. The CDR3: CASGPPTGLAGNEQYF. The CDR3 region has the DNA TGTGCTAGTGGTCCCCCTACGGGACTAGCGGGAAACGAGCAGTACTTC.

The chain is built from TRBV7-9 and TRBJ2-2; a possible D gene is TRBD2 (5 bases). V lost 3 bases and J lost 6, with 11 bases in between. Germline V gene data show CDR1 as SEHNR and CDR2 as FQNEAQ (reference sequence). The CDR3 covers 14 residues. This CDR3 reads CASSFYRDSGELFF. CDR3 nucleotides: TGTGCCAGCAGCTTTTATCGGGATTCCGGGGAGCTGTTTTTT.

The rearrangement uses TRBV28 and TRBJ2-7; 10 positions match TRBD2. The CDR3 totals 15 residues. V lost 4 bases and J lost 2; bases outside the gene matches: 5. Per the germline V gene, CDR1 is MDHEN and CDR2 is SYDVKM. CDR3 loop: CASSYSGRPPYEQYF. In DNA form, the CDR3 reads TGTGCCAGCAGTTATAGCGGGAGGCCCCCCTACGAGCAGTACTTC.

The chain employs TRBV15 and TRBJ2-1; possible D gene TRBD2, 5 bases. Trimming removed 1 base at V and 10 bases at J, with 26 bases between. The CDR3 has 18 amino acids. CDR1 is LNHNV, CDR2 YYDKDF, per germline (reference sequence). CDR3 loop: CATSRVYGNFRVKREQFF. CDR3 in DNA: TGTGCCACCAGCAGAGTCTACGGGAACTTCCGGGTCAAACGGGAGCAGTTCTTC.

V gene TRBV11-2 combines with J gene TRBJ2-3; TRBD2 agrees at 7 bases. CDR1 and CDR2 from the germline V gene are SGHAT and FQNNGV. The V gene end was trimmed by 5 bases and the J gene end by 0 bases; junction bases not matched to a gene: 14. The CDR3 contains 18 residues. The CDR3 sequence: CASSHTNFQRGSTDTQYF. DNA of the CDR3: TGTGCCAGCAGCCATACAAACTTCCAGCGGGGCAGCACAGATACGCAGTATTTT.

This rearrangement joins TRBV5-1 to TRBJ2-1; 8 nucleotides agree with TRBD2. Germline trimming cut 4 bases from V and 6 bases from J; bases unmatched to any gene: 12. The CDR3 spans 16 residues. Germline lookup yields CDR1 SGHRS and CDR2 YFSETQ. CDR3 sequence (DNA): TGCGCCAGCAGCGCCACTAGCGGTGCGGAGAGCAATGAGCAGTTCTTC. Protein sequence: CASSATSGAESNEQFF. Variable domain in full (rest from reference TRBV5-1 and TRBJ2-1): KAGVTQTPRYLIKTRGQQVTLSCSPISGHRSVSWYQQTPGQGLQFLFEYFSETQRNKGNFPGRFSGRQFSNSRSEMNVSTLELGDSALYLCASSATSGAESNEQFFGPGTRLTVL.

The V call is TRBV29-1, the J call TRBJ1-5; D gene uncertain. CDR1 SQVTM and CDR2 ANQGSEA come from the germline V gene. The CDR3 totals 12 residues. With 4 bases removed from V and 7 bases from J, the gap between germline ends came to 11 bases. For the CDR3, the DNA is TGCAGCGTTGCCGAGGGTAGGCAGCCCCAGCATTTT. The encoded protein is CSVAEGRQPQHF. The whole variable domain, remainder taken from reference TRBV29-1 and TRBJ1-5, is SAVISQKPSRDICQRGTSLTIQCQVDSQVTMMFWYRQQPGQSLTLIATANQGSEATYESGFVIDKFPISRPNLTFSTLTVSNMSPEDSSIYLCSVAEGRQPQHFGDGTRLSIL.

The chain is built from TRBV7-8 and TRBJ2-7; weak D call: TRBD1 (6 bases). There are 13 residues in the CDR3. The germline V gene has CDR1 SGHVS and CDR2 FQNEAQ. The V gene lost 2 bases and the J gene lost 2 bases, with 7 bases spanning the gap. The CDR3 coding sequence is TGTGCCAGCAGCTTACCAGGGGCCTACGAGCAGTACTTC. This translates into CASSLPGAYEQYF.

This chain uses TRBV19 with TRBJ1-4, with 8 bases that match TRBD1. Germline V gene lookup returns CDR1 LNHDA and CDR2 SQIVND (reference sequence). CDR3 length: 15 amino acids. The V segment lost 7 bases and the J segment 5 bases; nucleotides outside the gene matches: 9. CDR3 loop: CASTPGQGWNEKLFF. The CDR3 DNA reads as TGTGCCAGTACCCCAGGACAGGGTTGGAATGAAAAACTGTTTTTT.

This clone has only one observation. The rearrangement joins TRBV5-1 to TRBJ1-3, with 10 bases identical to TRBD1. The germline V gene encodes CDR1 SGHRS and CDR2 YFSETQ. With V trimmed by 4 bases and J by 4 bases, 8 bases remained unmatched. This CDR3 comprises 16 residues. In DNA form, the CDR3 reads TGCGCCAGCAGCCCCACCGGGACAGGGGAAGGAAACACCATATATTTT. This codes for CASSPTGTGEGNTIYF.

This chain joins TRBV7-9 and TRBJ2-7; TRBD1 aligns across 7 bases. The CDR3 extends over 13 amino acids. Per the germline V gene, CDR1 is SEHNR and CDR2 is FQNEAQ (reference sequence). The J segment lost 5 bases and the V segment lost 4 bases, leaving 5 bases of the junction unmatched. The DNA for the CDR3 is TGTGCCAGCAGCTCCGGGACAGTACACGAGCAGTACTTC. Amino acid sequence: CASSSGTVHEQYF.

This chain joins TRBV5-1 and TRBJ2-1, with D perhaps TRBD1 or TRBD2 (5 bases each). CDR1 is SGHRS, CDR2 YFSETQ, per germline. V gave up 4 bases and J gave up 3 bases, with 17 bases separating them. This CDR3 is 16 amino acids long. The CDR3 here is CASSPVTGTRYNEQFF. DNA for the CDR3: TGCGCCAGCAGCCCAGTAACCGGGACCCGCTACAATGAGCAGTTCTTC.

This clone turned up a few times. This rearrangement joins TRBV18 to TRBJ1-2; 7 bases agree with TRBD1. The CDR3 is made up of 13 amino acids. Germline values: CDR1 KGHSH, CDR2 LQKENI. Unmatched junction bases numbered 11, after V lost 8 bases and J lost 8 bases. DNA of the CDR3: TGTGCCAGCCAAGACAGGGCCGGCGAGGGCTACACCTTC. It translates to CASQDRAGEGYTF.

The V gene is TRBV18, the J gene TRBJ1-1, with TRBD1 matching 8 bases. The J segment lost 6 bases and the V segment lost 4 bases, leaving 1 base of the junction unmatched. Germline V lookup: CDR1 KGHSH, CDR2 LQKENI. This CDR3 is 12 amino acids long. This chain's CDR3 is CASSQGQAEAFF. The CDR3 nucleotides are TGTGCCAGCTCACAGGGACAGGCTGAAGCTTTCTTT.

This chain uses TRBV6-1 with TRBJ1-2; TRBD1 matches 7 bases. The germline V gene has CDR1 MNHNS and CDR2 SASEGT. J gave up 3 bases and V 5 bases, and 9 bases lay outside the gene matches. The CDR3 is 15 residues long. The CDR3 sequence: CASSPLGQTYYGYTF. The CDR3 DNA is TGTGCCAGCAGTCCTCTGGGACAGACCTACTATGGCTACACCTTC.

V usage is TRBV7-2 and J usage is TRBJ1-2, with a weak D call TRBD1 (5 bases). Germline values: CDR1 SGHTA, CDR2 FQGNSA. This CDR3 has 14 amino acids. V lost 3 bases and J lost 0, with 8 bases in between. CDR3 sequence: CASSFGHPNYGYTF. For the CDR3, the DNA is TGTGCCAGCAGCTTCGGACACCCTAACTATGGCTACACCTTC.

The chain joins TRBV5-4 to TRBJ1-2; possible D gene TRBD1, 5 bases. The CDR3 consists of 11 residues. Germline CDR1 and CDR2: SGHNT and YYREEE (reference sequence). V shed 4 bases and J shed 4 bases, with 5 bases lying between them. The CDR3 bases are TGTGCCAGCAGCAGGGGCTATGGCTACACCTTC. Its translation: CASSRGYGYTF.

The chain uses TRBV2 and TRBJ2-2, with 7 bases aligning to TRBD2. CDR3 size: 15 residues. Germline lookup yields CDR1 SNHLY and CDR2 FYNNEI. Germline trimming cut 3 bases from V and 3 bases from J; bases unmatched to any gene: 4. The CDR3 DNA is TGTGCCAGCAGTGAGCTTGGGGGGGACACCGGGGAGCTGTTTTTT. Translating it yields CASSELGGDTGELFF.